The T cell receptor beta chain under discussion was sequenced for a study of blood T cells in healthy people across ages. For the study at large: Template switching captured about one barcoded beta molecule per two T cells.

V shed 3 bases and J shed 0 bases, with 12 bases lying between them. There are 15 residues in the CDR3. Germline CDR1 reads LGHNA; CDR2 reads YNFKEQ. Primers used in a second PCR of about 6 to 12 cycles were a sample-barcoded 5' primer and a J-beta primer mix. Via MiXCR, TCRdb re-called the 5' RACE reads, giving one row per CDR3 protein. The sample holds fewer than 2,000,000 distinct CDR3 sequences; about 39% are singletons and the top ten take around 23%. Concerning this clonotype itself: Antigen: not known.

Notes on the study in general: The fall in TCR beta diversity per million T cells was roughly linear with age. There were more naive CD4+ cells and higher diversity in long-lived donors than in aged donors.

A minimum of 6 micrograms of total RNA was extracted per sample. Sequencing input: blood. The chain links TRBV4-2 to TRBJ2-7, with a possible D match to TRBD1 (6 bases). This clonotype originated in a human donor in good health. As DNA, the CDR3 is TGTGCCAGCAGCCAGGAAGGGGACATCTCCTACGAGCAGTACTTC. It encodes CASSQEGDISYEQYF.